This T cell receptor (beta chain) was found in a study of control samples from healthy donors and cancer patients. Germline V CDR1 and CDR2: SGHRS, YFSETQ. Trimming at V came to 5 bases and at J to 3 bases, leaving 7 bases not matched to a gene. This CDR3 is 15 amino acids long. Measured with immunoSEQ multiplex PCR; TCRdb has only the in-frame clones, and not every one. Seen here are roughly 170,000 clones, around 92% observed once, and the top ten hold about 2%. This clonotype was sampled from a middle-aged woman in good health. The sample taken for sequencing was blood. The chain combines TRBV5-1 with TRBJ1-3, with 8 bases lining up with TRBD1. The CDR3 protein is CASRMVGTGGNTIYF. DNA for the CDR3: TGCGCCAGCAGAATGGTCGGGACAGGTGGAAACACCATATATTTT.